The 11 T cell receptor beta chains presented below share a single source sample, sequenced in a study of CD4 T cells in relation to SARS-CoV-2 and coronaviruses. Assay: immunoSEQ multiplex PCR; the TCRdb copy retains only in-frame clones and omits some. The sample includes 18,000 or so clones, about four fifths of them seen just once. Before the COVID-19 pandemic, during about 2010-2018, CD4+ T cells were taken from unexposed donors. The cells were cultured for about 10 days before CD4+ T cells were isolated. Their antigen targets remain unknown. The specimen sequenced was CD4+ T cells from PBMCs, cultured in vitro. The source of these receptors is a human donor in good health.

This clone was seen only a few times. The V call is TRBV10-1, the J call TRBJ1-2; 11 bases are a match to TRBD1. V shed 5 bases, J shed 7 bases, and the junction held 12 bases outside the gene matches. The CDR3 is 16 residues long. Germline values: CDR1 WNHNN, CDR2 SYGVQD (reference sequence). The CDR3 coding sequence is TGCGCCAGCAGTTACGAACAGGACAGGGGGCTTGGTGGCTACACCTTC. This translates into CASSYEQDRGLGGYTF.

This clone was observed a few times. The CDR3 DNA reads as TGTGCCAGCACCCACGGACGGTATGAAGCTTTCTTT. Translated, it gives CASTHGRYEAFF. The chain is built from TRBV12-3 or TRBV12-4 and TRBJ1-1; D uncertain. V gave up 7 bases and J gave up 7 bases, with 13 bases separating them. The length of the CDR3 is 12 residues.

In its sample, this clone was seen a few times. V is TRBV5-5 and J is TRBJ2-7, with D perhaps matching TRBD1 (6 bases). V was clipped by 0 bases and J by 2 bases, with 9 bases between them. Germline CDR1 reads SGHKS; CDR2 reads YYEKEE (reference sequence). This CDR3 has 14 residues. CDR3: CASSLGGQAYEQYF. The CDR3 DNA follows: TGTGCCAGCAGCTTGGGGGGACAAGCCTACGAGCAGTACTTC.

V gene TRBV5-1 combines with J gene TRBJ2-2; possibly TRBD2 for D (5 bases). CDR1 SGHRS and CDR2 YFSETQ come from the germline V gene. This CDR3 is built from 14 residues. Trimming stripped 0 bases from V and 4 bases from J, with 7 bases between. CDR3 protein: CASSLVRATGELFF. CDR3 coding DNA: TGCGCCAGCAGCTTGGTGCGGGCCACCGGGGAGCTGTTTTTT.

The chain joins TRBV12-5 to TRBJ2-7, with 13 bases identical to TRBD2. This CDR3 spans 15 amino acids. J was trimmed by 2 bases and V by 6 bases; bases with no gene match: 4. CDR1 is LGHNT, CDR2 FRNRAP, per germline. CDR3 bases: TGTGCTAGTGGGGCGACTAGCGGGAGGCCCTACGAGCAGTACTTC. Translation: CASGATSGRPYEQYF.

This clone was counted a few times. The rearrangement uses TRBV12-5 and TRBJ1-5, with D uncertain. Trimming removed 1 base from V and 5 bases from J, with 6 bases in between. The length of the CDR3 is 13 residues. CDR1 and CDR2 from the germline V gene are LGHNT and FRNRAP. The CDR3 coding sequence is TGTGCTAGTGGTTTGGAGGACGATCAGCCCCAGCATTTT. Its translation is CASGLEDDQPQHF.

The chain is built from TRBV2 and TRBJ2-7; D perhaps matches TRBD2 (6 bases). V lost 4 bases, J lost 2 bases, and 12 bases lay in between. The germline V gene encodes CDR1 SNHLY and CDR2 FYNNEI. The CDR3 consists of 14 residues. The CDR3 is CASSVLSGPYEQYF. CDR3 DNA sequence: TGTGCCAGCAGTGTTCTTAGCGGACCCTACGAGCAGTACTTC. The full variable domain, rest sourced from reference TRBV2 and TRBJ2-7, is EPEVTQTPSHQVTQMGQEVILRCVPISNHLYFYWYRQILGQKVEFLVSFYNNEISEKSEIFDDQFSVERPDGSNFTLKIRSTKLEDSAMYFCASSVLSGPYEQYFGPGTRLTVT.

J is TRBJ2-3 and V is TRBV19; 7 bases line up with TRBD2. The CDR3 extends over 22 amino acids. Trimming at V came to 4 bases and at J to 4 bases, leaving 29 bases not matched to a gene. Per germline, CDR1 LNHDA and CDR2 SQIVND (reference sequence). CDR3 DNA: TGTGCCAGTAGTACGCCCCCAAACGGGACTATTTTTGATAACGTTGCTTCAGATACGCAGTATTTT. Its protein product is CASSTPPNGTIFDNVASDTQYF.

This clone was counted between two and nine times. This chain links TRBV6-5 with TRBJ1-2, with D possibly TRBD1 on 6 matching bases. The CDR3 runs to 15 residues. Germline values: CDR1 MNHEY, CDR2 SVGAGI. The V and J ends lost 3 bases and 1 base respectively, with 12 bases between them. The CDR3 DNA reads as TGTGCCAGCAGTTATTCTACAGGGCTTAACTATGGCTACACCTTC. Its protein is CASSYSTGLNYGYTF.

The V call is TRBV6-1, the J call TRBJ2-2; D call uncertain. Germline CDR1 reads MNHNS; CDR2 reads SASEGT. Trimming stripped 3 bases from V and 5 bases from J, with 10 bases between. The CDR3 extends over 14 amino acids. CDR3 sequence reads: CASSEPGQTGELFF. The CDR3 DNA is TGTGCCAGCAGTGAGCCCGGTCAGACCGGGGAGCTGTTTTTT.

The V gene is TRBV14, the J gene TRBJ2-7, with 7 positions matching TRBD1. Trimming took 0 bases from V and 3 from J; bases not matched to a gene: 5. Germline CDR1 SGHDN, CDR2 FVKESK. CDR3 length: 15 amino acids. CDR3 in DNA: TGTGCCAGCAGCCAAGAGGAAGGGGGCCGCTACGAGCAGTACTTC. It encodes CASSQEEGGRYEQYF.